The 18 T cell receptor beta chains in this list originate from one sample, sequenced in a study of regulatory dendritic cells for organ transplantation. Their target antigens are unknown. The method was immunoSEQ multiplex PCR; TCRdb's version includes in-frame clones alone and lacks a portion of them. This sample has approximately 4,000 clones, with 60% to 85% found just once. CFSE-labeled sorted T cells met regulatory or mature dendritic cells for five to six days. Sequencing was carried out using memory CD8+ T cells from blood cultured with dendritic cells. Subset meaning: CD45RO+ memory T cells. The origin of the receptors is a human donor in good health.

About this clone itself: The junction does not match germline at one end; this may be a read error. This chain links TRBV7-2 with TRBJ2-1, with 8 bases identical to TRBD2. The CDR3 totals 15 residues. Germline-derived CDR1 and CDR2 are SGHTA and FQGNSA. This CDR3 reads CASSQVGGGQNEQFF. The DNA of the CDR3 is TGCGCCAGCAGCCAAGTGGGCGGGGGGCAAAATGAGCAGTTCTTC.

The chain uses TRBV4-3 and TRBJ1-5; D call uncertain. V was trimmed by 0 bases and J by 0 bases, leaving 6 bases between them. The CDR3 contains 15 residues. In germline, CDR1 is LGHNA, CDR2 YSLEER. This chain's CDR3 is CASSQDRNSNQPQHF. The CDR3 DNA follows: TGCGCCAGCAGCCAAGACAGAAATAGCAATCAGCCCCAGCATTTT.

The chain recombines TRBV4-2 with TRBJ2-7; D uncertain. Germline CDR1 and CDR2: LGHNA and YNFKEQ. Trimming removed 0 bases at V and 3 bases at J, with 18 bases between. The CDR3 has 17 amino acids. The CDR3 DNA reads as TGTGCCAGCAGCCAAGATCCTAAGGGTGGGTTAGTCTACGAGCAGTACTTC. Translated, it gives CASSQDPKGGLVYEQYF.

The gene calls are TRBV28 and TRBJ1-4, with D tentatively TRBD1 (5 bases). CDR1 MDHEN and CDR2 SYDVKM come from the germline V gene. The CDR3 is 15 amino acids. V dropped 6 bases and J dropped 8 bases, with 19 bases sitting between them. In DNA, the CDR3 is TGTGCCAGCAGCTCCTTGACGGGACTTGGAGAAAAACTGTTTTTT. Translated: CASSSLTGLGEKLFF. The full variable domain, in which reference TRBV28 and TRBJ1-4 provide the parts outside the CDR3, is DVKVTQSSRYLVKRTGEKVFLECVQDMDHENMFWYRQDPGLGLRLIYFSYDVKMKEKGDIPEGYSVSREKKERFSLILESASTNQTSMYLCASSSLTGLGEKLFFGSGTQLSVL.

The gene calls are TRBV15 and TRBJ2-1; 7 bases line up with TRBD2. V lost 2 bases to trimming and J lost 15 bases; unmatched junction nucleotides: 16. This CDR3 has 15 amino acids. From germline, CDR1 is LNHNV and CDR2 YYDKDF (reference sequence). In DNA, the CDR3 is TGTGCCACCAGCAGATTTGCGGGAGCTCTATCGGTTGGGTTCTTC. As protein: CATSRFAGALSVGFF.

J is TRBJ2-5 and V is TRBV6-1, with D perhaps given as TRBD1 or TRBD2 (5 bases each). The germline gives CDR1 MNHNS, CDR2 SASEGT. Deletions cut 4 bases from V and 5 bases from J, with 14 bases between. This CDR3 region has 14 residues. CDR3 protein: CASSGGAGSETQYF. The CDR3 region has the DNA TGTGCCAGCAGTGGTGGGGCGGGCTCGGAGACCCAGTACTTC.

This clone was observed once. This sequence joins TRBV7-2 and TRBJ2-3; D may correspond to TRBD1 or TRBD2 (5 bases each). V was trimmed by 1 base and J by 9 bases, leaving 11 bases between them. Germline loops: CDR1 SGHTA, CDR2 FQGNSA. CDR3 length: 13 amino acids. The DNA for the CDR3 is TGTGCCAGCAGCTTAGGGTCTGGGACCACGCAGTATTTT. Translation gives CASSLGSGTTQYF.

CDR3 residues: CASSPFYLRGPSSGYTF. The DNA of the CDR3 is TGTGCCAGCTCACCCTTCTACCTCCGAGGCCCTAGTTCTGGCTACACCTTC. The chain uses TRBV18 and TRBJ1-2; D not certain. Looked up from germline, CDR1 is KGHSH and CDR2 is LQKENI. The CDR3 runs to 17 residues. V was pared by 3 bases and J by 7 bases, with 24 bases between.

On this clone: A junction end diverges from the germline sequence, so it may reflect a read error. Written as DNA, the CDR3 is TGTGCCAGCAGTCTATCTGCAAACAATGAGCAGTTCTTC. It specifies CASSLSANNEQFF. The chain links TRBV27 to TRBJ2-1, with unresolved D. Germline lookup yields CDR1 MNHEY and CDR2 SMNVEV (reference sequence). CDR3 size: 13 residues.

The chain has TRBV5-8 and TRBJ1-2; TRBD1 matches at 7 bases. V was clipped by 2 bases and J by 2 bases; unmatched bases: 12. This CDR3 contains 17 residues. Germline V gene sequence: CDR1 SGHTS, CDR2 YDEGEE. As DNA, the CDR3 is TGTGCCAGCAGCTTTCGGGGAAGACGGGACAGCAACTATGGCTACACCTTC. Protein product: CASSFRGRRDSNYGYTF. Full variable domain (missing parts from reference TRBV5-8 and TRBJ1-2): EAGVTQSPTHLIKTRGQQATLRCSPISGHTSVYWYQQALGLGLQFLLWYDEGEERNRGNFPPRFSGRQFPNYSSELNVNALELEDSALYLCASSFRGRRDSNYGYTFGSGTRLTVV.

The chain joins TRBV19 to TRBJ1-4; D possibly corresponds to TRBD1 (6 bases). The germline V and J ends were trimmed by 1 base and 0 bases, with 6 bases remaining between them. This CDR3 is 15 amino acids long. Germline V gene data show CDR1 as LNHDA and CDR2 as SQIVND (reference sequence). The CDR3: CASSIGTATNEKLFF. For the CDR3, the DNA is TGTGCCAGTAGTATAGGGACAGCAACTAATGAAAAACTGTTTTTT.

This clone has more than one count but fewer than ten. The chain couples TRBV6-5 to TRBJ1-1; 7 bases align to TRBD1. Germline V CDR1 and CDR2: MNHEY, SVGAGI. The CDR3 runs 12 residues. V gave up 8 bases and J gave up 3 bases; unmatched junction bases: 3. The chain's CDR3 is CASAQGYTEAFF. The CDR3 DNA reads TGTGCCAGCGCACAGGGGTACACTGAAGCTTTCTTT.

J is TRBJ2-3 and V is TRBV2, with TRBD2 matching 9 bases. This CDR3 comprises 12 residues. Germline CDR1 and CDR2: SNHLY and FYNNEI. V shed 8 bases, J shed 14 bases, and the junction held 11 bases outside the gene matches. The CDR3, as DNA: TGTGCCAGCGCGACTAGCGGCCCATTTAGGTATTTT. Translating gives CASATSGPFRYF.

J is TRBJ2-3 and V is TRBV5-8; D unclear. There are 15 residues in the CDR3. Germline lookup yields CDR1 SGHTS and CDR2 YDEGEE. Trimming removed 2 bases at V and 0 bases at J, with 10 bases between. The CDR3 DNA reads as TGTGCCAGCAGCTTCAACGACGCTAGCACAGATACGCAGTATTTT. Translated, it gives CASSFNDASTDTQYF.

The rearrangement joins TRBV6-5 to TRBJ2-7, with TRBD1 matching 10 bases. CDR3 size: 16 residues. Germline assignment: CDR1 MNHEY and CDR2 SVGAGI. With V trimmed by 4 bases and J by 3 bases, 9 bases remained unmatched. The CDR3, as DNA: TGTGCCAGCAGTTTCTCCGGGACAGGGGTTATCTACGAGCAGTACTTC. Amino acid sequence: CASSFSGTGVIYEQYF.

This clone has more than one count but fewer than ten. The rearrangement joins TRBV4-1 to TRBJ1-2; the D is unclear. CDR1 is MGHRA, CDR2 YSYEKL, per germline. The CDR3 is made up of 13 amino acids. The V end was cut by 4 bases, the J end by 6 bases, with 12 bases between. The CDR3 region is CASSPVDGDGYTF. The CDR3 DNA is TGCGCCAGCAGCCCAGTCGACGGTGATGGCTACACCTTC.

Only a few counts were recorded for this clone. A read error may produce the germline difference seen at one junction end. The V and J genes are TRBV7-7 and TRBJ2-7, with a tentative D call TRBD1 (5 bases). The V gene's germline CDR1 is SSHAT and CDR2 FNYEAQ (reference sequence). The CDR3 covers 12 residues. CDR3 nucleotides: TGTGCTAGCAGCCCTGGGGCCGACGAGCAGTACTTC. It translates to CASSPGADEQYF.

The V call is TRBV7-3, the J call TRBJ2-1, with TRBD1 matching 9 bases. V lost 5 bases to trimming and J lost 5 bases; unmatched junction nucleotides: 10. Germline V gene lookup returns CDR1 SGHTA and CDR2 FQGTGA. The CDR3 is 16 residues long. Written as DNA, the CDR3 is TGTGCCAGCAGCAAAACCGGGACAGGGTATGACAATGAGCAGTTCTTC. This codes for CASSKTGTGYDNEQFF.